Ten or more counts support the clone carrying this T cell receptor beta chain. Antigen specificity is unknown. Sample-barcoded 5' priming and a J-beta primer mix drove a second PCR of about 6 to 11 cycles. Paired-end reads containing CDR3 totaled no fewer than 2.5 million for each sample. TCRdb ran MiXCR on the 5' RACE reads and lists one entry per CDR3 protein. The data contain 650,000 to 700,000 distinct CDR3 sequences, 52% of them singletons. This specimen comes from a study of blood T cells in healthy people across ages. Findings and caveats of the study: The study found more naive CD4+ cells and higher diversity in long-lived than aged donors. The CMV status of each donor remained undetermined, and this could have confounded shifts in expanded clonotypes.

Germline CDR1 SNHLY, CDR2 FYNNEI. CDR3 length equals 14 residues. V lost 1 base and J lost 7, with 11 bases in between. The specimen was blood. The TCR comes from a woman of 80 years or more in good health. The V gene is TRBV2, the J gene TRBJ1-5; D perhaps matches TRBD1 (6 bases). The CDR3 sequence is CASSEDRVYQPQHF. As DNA, the CDR3 is TGTGCCAGCAGTGAAGACAGGGTTTACCAGCCCCAGCATTTT.